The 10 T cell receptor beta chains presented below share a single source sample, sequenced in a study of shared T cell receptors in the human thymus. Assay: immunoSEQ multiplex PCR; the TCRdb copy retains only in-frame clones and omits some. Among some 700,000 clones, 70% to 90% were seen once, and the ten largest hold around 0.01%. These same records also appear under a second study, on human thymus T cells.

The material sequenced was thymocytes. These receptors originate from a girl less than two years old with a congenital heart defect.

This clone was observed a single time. CDR3 DNA: TGCGCCAGCAGCGACCGGAAGGGAGGGTACACTGAAGCTTTCTTT. It is translated as CASSDRKGGYTEAFF. The rearrangement joins TRBV5-1 to TRBJ1-1; D not resolved. The CDR3 spans 15 residues. V lost 4 bases and J 3 bases, leaving 16 bases between the germline ends. Per the germline V gene, CDR1 is SGHRS and CDR2 is YFSETQ.

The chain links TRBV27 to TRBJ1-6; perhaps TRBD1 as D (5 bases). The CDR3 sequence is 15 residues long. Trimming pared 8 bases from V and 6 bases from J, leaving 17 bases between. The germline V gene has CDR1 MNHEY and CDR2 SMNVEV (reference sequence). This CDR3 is CASGKKGLSNSPLHF. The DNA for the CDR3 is TGTGCCAGCGGAAAAAAGGGGTTGAGTAATTCACCCCTCCACTTT.

The CDR3 protein is CASSLCGENIQYF. CDR3 DNA sequence: TGTGCCAGCAGCTTATGTGGAGAAAACATTCAGTACTTC. This chain links TRBV7-2 with TRBJ2-4; D is undetermined. V gave up 2 bases and J gave up 5 bases, with 7 bases separating them. This CDR3 has 13 amino acids. Looked up from germline, CDR1 is SGHTA and CDR2 is FQGNSA. The complete variable domain, with remaining parts taken from reference TRBV7-2 and TRBJ2-4, reads GAGVSQSPSNKVTEKGKDVELRCDPISGHTALYWYRQSLGQGLEFLIYFQGNSAPDKSGLPSDRFSAERTGGSVSTLTIQRTQQEDSAVYLCASSLCGENIQYFGAGTRLSVL.

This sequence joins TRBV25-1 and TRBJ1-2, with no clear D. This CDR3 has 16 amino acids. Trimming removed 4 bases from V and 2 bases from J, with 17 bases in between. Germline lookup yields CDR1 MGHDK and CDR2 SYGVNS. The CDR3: CASSGKRARWNYGYTF. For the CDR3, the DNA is TGTGCCAGCAGTGGGAAGCGGGCGAGGTGGAACTATGGCTACACCTTC.

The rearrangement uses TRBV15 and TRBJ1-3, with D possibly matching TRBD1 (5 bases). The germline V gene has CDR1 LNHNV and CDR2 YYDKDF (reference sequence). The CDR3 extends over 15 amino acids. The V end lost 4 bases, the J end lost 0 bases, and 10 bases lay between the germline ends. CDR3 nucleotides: TGTGCCACCAGCACGCTCAGGGACTCTGGAAACACCATATATTTT. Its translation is CATSTLRDSGNTIYF.

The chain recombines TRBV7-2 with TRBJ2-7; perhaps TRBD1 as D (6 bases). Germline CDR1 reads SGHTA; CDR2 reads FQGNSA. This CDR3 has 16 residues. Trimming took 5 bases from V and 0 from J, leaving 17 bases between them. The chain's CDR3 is CASSHTNRVSSYEQYF. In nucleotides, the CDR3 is TGTGCCAGCAGCCACACAAACAGGGTGAGCTCCTACGAGCAGTACTTC.

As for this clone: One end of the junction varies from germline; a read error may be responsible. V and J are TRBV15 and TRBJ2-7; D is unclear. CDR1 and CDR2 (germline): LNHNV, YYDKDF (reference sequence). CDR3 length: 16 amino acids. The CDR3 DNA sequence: TGTGCCACCAGCAGAGCTAACCGACGGAGCTCCTACGAGCAGCACTTC. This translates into CATSRANRRSSYEQHF.

This chain's CDR3 is CASSLERQGIYETQYF. CDR3 DNA: TGTGCCAGCAGCTTGGAGCGACAGGGTATATACGAGACCCAGTACTTC. V is TRBV5-4 and J is TRBJ2-5; 7 positions agree with TRBD1. Germline-derived CDR1 and CDR2 are SGHNT and YYREEE (reference sequence). CDR3 length equals 16 residues. The V and J ends lost 0 bases and 5 bases, in that order; junction bases with no gene match: 10.

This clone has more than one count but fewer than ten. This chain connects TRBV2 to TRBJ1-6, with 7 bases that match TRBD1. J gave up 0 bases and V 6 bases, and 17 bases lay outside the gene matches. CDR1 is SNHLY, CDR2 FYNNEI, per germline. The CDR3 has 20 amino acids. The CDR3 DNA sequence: TGTGCCAGCAGCTTTCCGGGACAGAAGTTTAATAGCTCCTATAATTCACCCCTCCACTTT. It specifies CASSFPGQKFNSSYNSPLHF.

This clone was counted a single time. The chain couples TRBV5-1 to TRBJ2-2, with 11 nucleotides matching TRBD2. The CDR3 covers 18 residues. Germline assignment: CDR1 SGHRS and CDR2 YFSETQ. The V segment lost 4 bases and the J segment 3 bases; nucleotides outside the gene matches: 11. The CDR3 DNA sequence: TGCGCCAGCAGCCCAACGACTAGCGGGGCCAGAGACACCGGGGAGCTGTTTTTT. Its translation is CASSPTTSGARDTGELFF.